The sequence of this T cell receptor (beta chain) was determined in a study of blood T cell repertoires in COVID-19. Overall study context: Samples taken during acute and convalescent COVID-19 were collected in the United States, Italy and Spain. T cells, B-cell-depleted T cells, or PBMCs supplied cDNA or gDNA.

Trimming left V 2 bases short and J 11 bases short, with 19 bases between. Germline V CDR1 and CDR2: LGHDT, YNNKEL (reference sequence). The CDR3 has 16 residues. How the authors handled the data: Nucleated cell number was recorded as an estimate derived from reference gene primer amplification. Method: immunoSEQ multiplex PCR; TCRdb's copy keeps in-frame clones and lacks some. V, J and clone size are taken as reported in that table, and D and trimming were inferred from the DNA itself. This sample yields roughly 300,000 clones, of which roughly 86% are seen a single time; approximately 7.8% belongs to the top ten.

The material sequenced was peripheral blood. The V and J genes are TRBV3-1 (or the pseudogene TRBV3-2) and TRBJ1-6; D is unresolved. The sequence derives from a woman aged 45 to 65 who had recovered from COVID-19. The CDR3 protein is CASSQRTGSPSPPLHF. In nucleotides, the CDR3 is TGTGCCAGCAGCCAACGCACCGGGTCCCCCTCCCCACCCCTCCACTTT.